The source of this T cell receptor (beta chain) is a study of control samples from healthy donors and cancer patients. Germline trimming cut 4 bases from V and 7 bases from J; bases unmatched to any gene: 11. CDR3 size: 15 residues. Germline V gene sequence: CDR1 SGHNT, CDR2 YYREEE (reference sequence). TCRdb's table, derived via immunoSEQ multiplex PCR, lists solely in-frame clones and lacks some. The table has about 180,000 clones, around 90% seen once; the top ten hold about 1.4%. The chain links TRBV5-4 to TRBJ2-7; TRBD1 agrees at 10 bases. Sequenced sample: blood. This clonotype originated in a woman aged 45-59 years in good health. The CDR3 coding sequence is TGTGCCAGCAGCAAGGAGGGGACAGGGGTGCGTGAGCAGTACTTC. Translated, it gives CASSKEGTGVREQYF.